The 24 T cell receptor beta chains below all came from one sample that was sequenced in a study of OX40 agonist ivuxolimab in advanced cancers. The assay was immunoSEQ multiplex PCR, and TCRdb's table has in-frame clones only and misses some. The sample holds some 60,000 clones, about 89% seen once. The sequences come from CD4+ or CD8+ T cells sorted from blood, collected in a trial of the OX40 agonist ivuxolimab. Receptors originate from an adult with an advanced solid tumor such as melanoma, head and neck, liver or kidney cancer.

The chain joins TRBV6-4 to TRBJ2-5, with D possibly TRBD2 on 5 matching bases. This CDR3 has 15 amino acids. Germline V gene lookup returns CDR1 MRHNA and CDR2 SNTAGT. V gave up 4 bases and J gave up 5 bases, with 17 bases separating them. CDR3 nucleotide sequence: TGTGCCAGCAGTGTCGAGTCGGAGGCACGCGAGACCCAGTACTTC. This sequence encodes CASSVESEARETQYF.

The V gene is TRBV19, the J gene TRBJ2-5; TRBD2 might be the D (6 bases). The CDR3 loop spans 16 amino acids. Trimming shortened V by 5 bases and J by 7 bases, and 23 bases separated the two germline ends. Per the germline V gene, CDR1 is LNHDA and CDR2 is SQIVND (reference sequence). The CDR3 DNA sequence: TGTGCCAGTAGTCTCTCCTCGGGCGGGACCCCTTTGACCCAGTACTTC. As protein: CASSLSSGGTPLTQYF. Full variable domain (outside the CDR3, taken from reference TRBV19 and TRBJ2-5): DGGITQSPKYLFRKEGQNVTLSCEQNLNHDAMYWYRQDPGQGLRLIYYSQIVNDFQKGDIAEGYSVSREKKESFPLTVTSAQKNPTAFYLCASSLSSGGTPLTQYFGPGTRLLVL.

The sample holds a few counts of this clone. The chain links TRBV5-8 to TRBJ2-5, with D possibly TRBD2 on 6 matching bases. The germline V and J ends were trimmed by 2 bases and 4 bases, with 18 bases remaining between them. Germline V gives CDR1 SGHTS, CDR2 YDEGEE. CDR3 length: 16 residues. The CDR3 sequence is CASSFPGTLRGETQYF. The CDR3, as DNA: TGTGCCAGCAGCTTTCCCGGGACTCTTAGGGGAGAGACCCAGTACTTC.

The rearrangement links TRBV19 to TRBJ2-2; a possible D gene is TRBD2 (5 bases). Germline assignment: CDR1 LNHDA and CDR2 SQIVND (reference sequence). Between the trimmed V and J ends, which lost 2 bases and 5 bases, there was a span of 9 bases. The CDR3 has 14 amino acids. CDR3 loop: CASSIISGTGELFF. DNA of the CDR3: TGTGCCAGTAGTATAATATCGGGAACCGGGGAGCTGTTTTTT.

A single count supports this clone. J is TRBJ2-3 and V is TRBV7-9, with TRBD2 matching over 11 bases. The CDR3 has 17 residues. V shed 4 bases, J shed 0 bases, and the junction held 6 bases outside the gene matches. Germline values: CDR1 SEHNR, CDR2 FQNEAQ (reference sequence). The CDR3: CASSSPLAGGSTDTQYF. The CDR3 coding sequence is TGTGCCAGCAGCTCCCCCCTAGCGGGGGGTAGCACAGATACGCAGTATTTT.

This chain joins TRBV7-2 and TRBJ2-5, with a possible D match to TRBD2 (7 bases). With 5 bases removed from V and 5 bases from J, the gap between germline ends came to 24 bases. CDR1 is SGHTA, CDR2 FQGNSA, per germline. The CDR3 contains 17 residues. The CDR3 DNA sequence: TGTGCCAGCAGCCCCCCTCTAGCGGACTGGAGGGGGGAGACCCAGTACTTC. It is translated as CASSPPLADWRGETQYF.

The CDR3 DNA follows: TGTGCCATCAGAAACGGACATAACTATGGCTACACCTTC. It yields the protein CAIRNGHNYGYTF. V usage is TRBV10-3 and J usage is TRBJ1-2; perhaps TRBD1 as D (5 bases). The V gene lost 6 bases and the J gene lost 1 base, with 9 bases spanning the gap. This CDR3 has 13 amino acids. From germline, CDR1 is ENHRY and CDR2 SYGVKD.

This chain links TRBV11-1 with TRBJ2-1, with TRBD2 matching 8 bases. The junction had 12 bases not matched to a gene; V was cut back by 4 bases and J by 7 bases. The CDR3 is 16 amino acids. CDR1 and CDR2 from the germline V gene are SGHAT and FQDESV (reference sequence). As DNA, the CDR3 is TGTGCCAGCAGCTCCTCTACAGGGACGGGAGGGAATGAGCAGTTCTTC. This gives the protein CASSSSTGTGGNEQFF.

V usage is TRBV28 and J usage is TRBJ2-7; the match to TRBD2 covers 11 bases. The CDR3 sequence is 14 residues long. J gave up 7 bases and V 8 bases, and 10 bases lay outside the gene matches. The V gene's germline CDR1 is MDHEN and CDR2 SYDVKM. As DNA, the CDR3 is TGTGCCAGCTCTGTGACTAGCGGGATTAGAGAGCAGTACTTC. Amino acids: CASSVTSGIREQYF.

The chain joins TRBV4-2 to TRBJ1-2; D is perhaps TRBD1 (5 bases). Trimming took off 5 bases at V and 2 bases at J, with 21 bases between the two ends. Germline V gene lookup returns CDR1 LGHNA and CDR2 YNFKEQ. The CDR3 totals 17 residues. In DNA, the CDR3 is TGTGCCAGCAGCTATCCGCCCCCCCAGGGAACCAACTATGGCTACACCTTC. Protein: CASSYPPPQGTNYGYTF.

V usage is TRBV28 and J usage is TRBJ2-5, with D maybe TRBD2 (5 bases). CDR3 length equals 15 residues. Trimming stripped 2 bases from V and 7 bases from J, with 17 bases between. Germline assignment: CDR1 MDHEN and CDR2 SYDVKM. CDR3 nucleotides: TGTGCCAGCAGTTTAAGTGATCCGGGCGCGGGGACCCAGTACTTC. Its protein product is CASSLSDPGAGTQYF.

This rearrangement joins TRBV4-1 to TRBJ2-7; TRBD2 matches at 11 bases. V shed 4 bases and J 4 bases; nucleotides not matched to a gene: 9. The CDR3 length is 16 residues. The germline CDR1 and CDR2 sequences are MGHRA and YSYEKL. CDR3 region: CASSPDGTSGSYEQYF. In nucleotides, the CDR3 is TGCGCCAGCAGCCCGGACGGGACTAGCGGTTCATACGAGCAGTACTTC.

The CDR3 DNA reads as TGCGCCAGCAGCTTGGCGGGCGAGGGGAGGGCTGAAAAACTGTTTTTT. Amino acid sequence: CASSLAGEGRAEKLFF. The J gene is TRBJ1-4, the V gene TRBV5-1, with D maybe TRBD1 (5 bases). Germline V gene data show CDR1 as SGHRS and CDR2 as YFSETQ. Trimming removed 0 bases from V and 7 bases from J, with 16 bases in between. The length of the CDR3 is 16 residues.

The chain is built from TRBV27 and TRBJ1-5, with D unresolved. V was shortened by 6 bases and J by 0 bases, with 3 bases between the two germline ends. The CDR3 sequence is 12 residues long. CDR1 and CDR2 from the germline V gene are MNHEY and SMNVEV (reference sequence). The CDR3 region is CASSPSNQPQHF. CDR3 bases: TGTGCCAGCAGCCCTAGCAATCAGCCCCAGCATTTT.

Worth noting for this clone: An end of the junction differs from the germline gene, which may be a read error. This chain uses TRBV10-3 with TRBJ2-7, with TRBD1 matching over 8 bases. The CDR3 runs 13 residues. Germline V gives CDR1 ENHRY, CDR2 SYGVKD. DNA of the CDR3: TGTGCCAGCAGTCGGGACAGGCCCATCGAGCAGTACTTC. This translates into CASSRDRPIEQYF.

The rearrangement links TRBV4-2 to TRBJ1-5; TRBD1 is a possible D gene (5 bases). This CDR3 has 15 residues. The ends were cut back, 0 bases at V and 7 bases at J, with 13 bases in the middle. CDR1 is LGHNA and CDR2 is YNFKEQ in the germline V gene. CDR3 sequence (DNA): TGTGCCAGCAGCCAAGATGGGGGGGGTAACCAGCCCCAGCATTTT. This sequence encodes CASSQDGGGNQPQHF.

This chain uses TRBV30 with TRBJ2-2, with no clear D. The germline CDR1 and CDR2 sequences are GTSNPN and SVGIG (reference sequence). The CDR3 is 12 amino acids. Trimming took 2 bases from V and 8 from J, leaving 9 bases between them. CDR3 in amino acids: CAWSLGSGELFF. CDR3 sequence (DNA): TGTGCCTGGAGTTTGGGAAGTGGGGAGCTGTTTTTT.

The rearrangement uses TRBV19 and TRBJ2-1, with 12 bases fitting TRBD1. Looked up from germline, CDR1 is LNHDA and CDR2 is SQIVND (reference sequence). The V segment lost 9 bases and the J segment 3 bases; nucleotides outside the gene matches: 3. The CDR3 consists of 14 residues. The CDR3 sequence: CASGTGGYYNEQFF. CDR3 DNA sequence: TGTGCCAGCGGGACAGGGGGCTACTACAATGAGCAGTTCTTC.

V usage is TRBV7-2 and J usage is TRBJ2-3; TRBD2 agrees at 7 bases. There are 16 residues in the CDR3. J gave up 4 bases and V 2 bases, and 9 bases lay outside the gene matches. Germline values: CDR1 SGHTA, CDR2 FQGNSA. The CDR3 sequence is CASSLRTGGGPDTQYF. CDR3 DNA: TGTGCCAGCAGCTTAAGGACGGGCGGGGGTCCAGATACGCAGTATTTT. Full variable domain (outside the CDR3, taken from reference TRBV7-2 and TRBJ2-3): GAGVSQSPSNKVTEKGKDVELRCDPISGHTALYWYRQSLGQGLEFLIYFQGNSAPDKSGLPSDRFSAERTGGSVSTLTIQRTQQEDSAVYLCASSLRTGGGPDTQYFGPGTRLTVL.

The chain has TRBV2 and TRBJ2-3; D possibly uses TRBD1 or TRBD2 (5 bases each). The germline gives CDR1 SNHLY, CDR2 FYNNEI. This CDR3 has 14 amino acids. The ends were cut back, 6 bases at V and 1 base at J, with 11 bases in the middle. CDR3 region: CASRGVGGTDTQYF. CDR3 coding DNA: TGTGCCAGCAGAGGGGTGGGAGGCACAGATACGCAGTATTTT.

V usage is TRBV28 and J usage is TRBJ1-5; TRBD1 is a possible D gene (6 bases). The CDR3 loop spans 13 amino acids. Germline V gene data show CDR1 as MDHEN and CDR2 as SYDVKM. Trimming removed 5 bases at V and 13 bases at J, with 18 bases between. For the CDR3, the DNA is TGTGCCAGCAGTCGCCTACAGGGATACTCTCAGCATTTT. This gives the protein CASSRLQGYSQHF.

The rearrangement links TRBV15 to TRBJ2-1; D is ambiguous. V gave up 1 base and J gave up 8 bases, with 6 bases separating them. Germline assignment: CDR1 LNHNV and CDR2 YYDKDF (reference sequence). This CDR3 has 12 residues. CDR3 bases: TGTGCCACCAGCAGAGGGTTGCATGAGCAGTTCTTC. Its translation is CATSRGLHEQFF.

This clone appeared a few times. The chain has TRBV27 and TRBJ1-1, with a weak D call TRBD1 (6 bases). The V gene's germline CDR1 is MNHEY and CDR2 SMNVEV (reference sequence). The CDR3 runs to 13 residues. Trimming cost V 4 bases and J 4 bases, with 10 bases left between them. The chain's CDR3 is CASSSRGGTEAFF. The CDR3 DNA sequence: TGTGCCAGCAGTTCCAGGGGAGGCACTGAAGCTTTCTTT.

The CDR3 nucleotides read TGCGCCAGCAGCCAGCTGGACACTTACGAGCAGTACTTC. This gives the protein CASSQLDTYEQYF. V usage is TRBV4-1 and J usage is TRBJ2-7; possible D gene TRBD1, 5 bases. Germline V gives CDR1 MGHRA, CDR2 YSYEKL. There are 13 residues in the CDR3. V was cut by 3 bases and J by 4 bases, with 10 bases left in between.